This is a list of T cell receptor beta chains from one sample in a study of blood T cell repertoires in COVID-19. Data came from immunoSEQ multiplex PCR; TCRdb stores just in-frame clones and leaves some out. The sample has tens of thousands of clones; around 83% are singletons. The sequencing sample was made of peripheral blood. The source of these receptors is an elderly man with acute or convalescent COVID-19. CDR3s include the opening cysteine and the closing phenylalanine or tryptophan. A D gene is named only where the DNA matches it firmly. Clone size is shown for a subset of rows, as once, few, many or a class of expanded clone.

CDR3 protein	CDR3 DNA	D gene	V gene	J gene	clone size
CASSSGGGFNEQFF	TGTGCCAGCAGCTCGGGGGGGGGATTCAATGAGCAGTTCTTC	TRBD2	TRBV6-6	TRBJ2-1	-
CASSLAGVGELFF	TGTGCCAGCAGCCTCGCCGGGGTCGGGGAGCTGTTTTTT	-	TRBV11-2	TRBJ2-2	-
CASSLSRSNQPQHF	TGTGCCAGCAGCTTATCCAGAAGCAATCAGCCCCAGCATTTT	-	TRBV7-9	TRBJ1-5	-
CASSPQGNRYSNTEAFF	TGTGCCAGCTCACCACAGGGGAACCGTTACTCGAACACTGAAGCTTTCTTT	-	TRBV18	TRBJ1-1	few
CASSKFRTGAYEQYF	TGTGCCAGCAGCAAATTCAGGACAGGGGCCTACGAGCAGTACTTC	TRBD1	TRBV3-1/TRBV3-2	TRBJ2-7	-
CASSRQEDQPQHF	TGTGCCAGCAGTCGTCAAGAGGATCAGCCCCAGCATTTT	-	TRBV12-3/TRBV12-4	TRBJ1-5	few
CASSLVGFDSPLHF	TGTGCCAGCAGTTTGGTCGGGTTCGATTCACCCCTCCACTTT	-	TRBV28	TRBJ1-6	-
CASSVRGAFANTEAFF	TGTGCCAGCAGCGTCAGGGGCGCTTTTGCGAACACTGAAGCTTTCTTT	-	TRBV7-2	TRBJ1-1	-
CASTRPDMSEGYTF	TGTGCCAGCACCCGCCCCGACATGTCGGAAGGCTACACCTTC	-	TRBV7-2	TRBJ1-2	few
CASSPTGTGGGTQYF	TGTGCCAGCAGTCCAACCGGGACAGGTGGCGGGACCCAGTACTTC	TRBD1	TRBV28	TRBJ2-5	-
CASRDLQVNTEAFF	TGTGCCAGCAGGGACCTACAGGTGAACACTGAAGCTTTCTTT	-	TRBV6-5	TRBJ1-1	-
CASSYQGGEAFF	TGTGCCAGCAGTTACCAGGGAGGTGAAGCTTTCTTT	-	TRBV6-5	TRBJ1-1	-
CASSPTGGQPQHF	TGTGCCAGCAGCCCCACAGGGGGTCAGCCCCAGCATTTT	TRBD1	TRBV14	TRBJ1-5	-
CASSRRRVGQETQYF	TGCGCCAGCAGCAGGAGGCGGGTGGGCCAAGAGACCCAGTACTTC	-	TRBV5-1	TRBJ2-5	-
CATSRLGQGQQPQHF	TGTGCCACCAGCAGATTAGGGCAGGGCCAACAGCCCCAGCATTTT	-	TRBV15	TRBJ1-5	once
CAISELSGPNYGYTF	TGTGCCATCAGTGAGTTGAGCGGTCCGAACTATGGCTACACCTTC	-	TRBV10-3	TRBJ1-2	-
CASSPSSGLTGELFF	TGTGCCAGCAGCCCTTCTTCGGGTCTCACCGGGGAGCTGTTTTTT	-	TRBV5-4	TRBJ2-2	-
CASRDTYSYNEQFF	TGTGCCAGCCGGGATACCTACTCCTACAATGAGCAGTTCTTC	-	TRBV25-1	TRBJ2-1	few
CASSLLRGSSTDTQYF	TGCGCCAGCAGCCTACTAAGGGGATCTAGCACAGATACGCAGTATTTT	-	TRBV5-1	TRBJ2-3	once
CASRGAGSSLNTEAFF	TGTGCCAGCAGGGGGGCAGGGTCGTCATTGAACACTGAAGCTTTCTTT	-	TRBV28	TRBJ1-1	-
CAWSVLQGNTIYF	TGTGCCTGGAGTGTACTCCAGGGGAACACCATATATTTT	-	TRBV30	TRBJ1-3	-
CASTKAHSPLHF	TGTGCCAGCACCAAAGCCCATTCACCCCTCCACTTT	-	TRBV28	TRBJ1-6	-
CSASLGQGVSPLHF	TGCAGTGCTAGTTTGGGACAGGGAGTTTCACCCCTCCACTTT	TRBD1	TRBV20-1	TRBJ1-6	-
CASSATVSNQPQHF	TGTGCCAGCAGCGCGACAGTCAGCAATCAGCCCCAGCATTTT	-	TRBV7-6	TRBJ1-5	-
CASSSEEGLNEKLFF	TGCGCCAGCAGCTCGGAGGAGGGATTAAATGAAAAACTGTTTTTT	-	TRBV5-1	TRBJ1-4	-
CASSPYRLNPYGYTF	TGTGCCAGCAGTCCCTACCGACTCAACCCTTATGGCTACACCTTC	-	TRBV6-5	TRBJ1-2	-
CASSSQGGLYQETQYF	TGTGCCAGCAGCTCCCAAGGGGGATTGTACCAAGAGACCCAGTACTTC	-	TRBV11-2	TRBJ2-5	few
CASSLLQGGSSYNEQFF	TGTGCCAGCAGTCTATTACAGGGAGGGAGCTCCTACAATGAGCAGTTCTTC	-	TRBV6-6	TRBJ2-1	-
CASSLDRANGANVLTF	TGTGCCAGCAGCTTAGACAGGGCTAATGGGGCCAACGTCCTGACTTTC	-	TRBV7-9	TRBJ2-6	-
CASSQVTGGASSGYGYTF	TGTGCCAGCAGCCAAGTAACAGGGGGCGCATCCTCGGGCTATGGCTACACCTTC	TRBD1	TRBV3-1/TRBV3-2	TRBJ1-2	-
CASSQGAQPGYQNTEAFF	TGCGCCAGCAGCCAAGGGGCACAACCGGGGTACCAGAACACTGAAGCTTTCTTT	-	TRBV4-3	TRBJ1-1	-
CASSLGTTGANYGYTF	TGTGCCAGCAGCTTAGGGACGACAGGAGCTAACTATGGCTACACCTTC	-	TRBV7-2	TRBJ1-2	-
CASSQTSGGAQEQFF	TGCGCCAGCAGCCAGACGAGCGGGGGGGCCCAGGAGCAGTTCTTC	TRBD2	TRBV4-1	TRBJ2-1	-
CASSSSGASGYNEQFF	TGTGCCAGCAGTTCCAGCGGCGCTAGCGGGTACAATGAGCAGTTCTTC	TRBD2	TRBV27	TRBJ2-1	-
CASRPASSYEQYF	TGTGCCAGCAGGCCGGCTAGCTCCTACGAGCAGTACTTC	-	TRBV7-2	TRBJ2-7	-
CASSLGGQMNEKLFF	TGTGCCAGCAGCCTCGGGGGACAGATGAATGAAAAACTGTTTTTT	TRBD1	TRBV9	TRBJ1-4	-
CASSQQGAYGYTF	TGTGCCAGTAGTCAACAGGGGGCGTATGGCTACACCTTC	TRBD1	TRBV19	TRBJ1-2	-
CASSQAGVTYNEQFF	TGTGCCAGCAGCCAAGCCGGGGTGACCTACAATGAGCAGTTCTTC	-	TRBV14	TRBJ2-1	-
CASSGGLAGFDEQFF	TGTGCCAGCTCTGGTGGACTAGCGGGATTCGATGAGCAGTTCTTC	TRBD2	TRBV18	TRBJ2-1	-
CASSITGIGELFF	TGTGCCAGTAGTATCACAGGGATCGGGGAGCTGTTTTTT	-	TRBV19	TRBJ2-2	few
CASSRGGALANEQFF	TGTGCCAGCAGCCGGGGGGGGGCATTGGCCAATGAGCAGTTCTTC	TRBD2	TRBV11-3	TRBJ2-1	-
CASSQVQNTEAFF	TGTGCCAGCAGCCAAGTACAGAACACTGAAGCTTTCTTT	-	TRBV3-1/TRBV3-2	TRBJ1-1	-
CASSPTGQGGNSPLHF	TGTGCCAGCAGTCCCACGGGTCAGGGAGGTAATTCACCCCTCCACTTT	-	TRBV28	TRBJ1-6	-
CSVGGRRVYEQYF	TGCAGCGTCGGGGGACGGCGGGTCTACGAGCAGTACTTC	-	TRBV29-1	TRBJ2-7	-
CASSKGHDYEQYF	TGTGCCAGCAGCAAGGGACACGACTACGAGCAGTACTTC	-	TRBV7-3	TRBJ2-7	-
CASSQGVRQGDSPLHF	TGTGCCAGCAGCCAAGGTGTAAGACAGGGAGATTCACCCCTCCACTTT	TRBD1	TRBV3-1/TRBV3-2	TRBJ1-6	few
CTSSLGTSGSYNEQFF	TGCACCAGCAGTCTTGGGACTAGCGGCTCCTACAATGAGCAGTTCTTC	-	TRBV1	TRBJ2-1	once
CATSSQNYGHTF	TGTGCCACCAGCAGCCAAAACTATGGCCACACCTTC	-	TRBV15	TRBJ1-2	-